The 5 T cell receptor beta chains reported below all come from one sample, sequenced in a study of long-term antiretroviral therapy in people with HIV. Version v3.0 of the immunoSEQ assay ran at survey level. The data were produced by immunoSEQ multiplex PCR, yet TCRdb's version contains in-frame clones alone and is incomplete. The repertoire holds approximately 6,500 clones, with 80% to 90% as singletons. Sequencing used unsorted PBMCs, obtained 3.7 years after starting antiretroviral therapy. The receptors shown here come from a woman between 50 and 59 years old with HIV.

J is TRBJ2-5 and V is TRBV5-1; the D gene is possibly TRBD1 (5 bases). Germline lookup yields CDR1 SGHRS and CDR2 YFSETQ. The CDR3 runs 14 residues. The ends were cut back, 4 bases at V and 4 bases at J, with 14 bases in the middle. The CDR3 here is CASSREGRGETQYF. The CDR3 nucleotides are TGCGCCAGCAGCCGCGAAGGTAGGGGAGAGACCCAGTACTTC. Full variable domain (remainder filled in from reference TRBV5-1 and TRBJ2-5): KAGVTQTPRYLIKTRGQQVTLSCSPISGHRSVSWYQQTPGQGLQFLFEYFSETQRNKGNFPGRFSGRQFSNSRSEMNVSTLELGDSALYLCASSREGRGETQYFGPGTRLLVL.

The chain has TRBV12-5 and TRBJ1-2; TRBD1 might be the D (6 bases). Germline V lookup: CDR1 LGHNT, CDR2 FRNRAP. The ends were cut back, 7 bases at V and 1 base at J, with 22 bases in the middle. This CDR3 is built from 17 residues. This CDR3 reads CASVRGDNELFNYGYTF. The CDR3 region has the DNA TGTGCTAGTGTCCGAGGGGACAACGAGCTTTTTAACTATGGCTACACCTTC.

This chain uses TRBV6-1 with TRBJ2-5; 10 bases agree with TRBD2. CDR1 and CDR2 from the germline V gene are MNHNS and SASEGT. J was trimmed by 3 bases and V by 4 bases; bases with no gene match: 5. The CDR3 runs to 15 residues. For the CDR3, the DNA is TGTGCCAGCAGTGGAACGAGCGGGAGGGAAGAGACCCAGTACTTC. Its translation: CASSGTSGREETQYF.

The chain links TRBV10-3 to TRBJ2-1; no clear D. V lost 8 bases and J lost 2, with 7 bases in between. This CDR3 has 12 residues. The germline gives CDR1 ENHRY, CDR2 SYGVKD. CDR3 protein: CAIGETYNEQFF. CDR3 coding DNA: TGTGCCATCGGCGAGACCTACAATGAGCAGTTCTTC.

The CDR3 DNA is TGTGCCAGCAGTTTATCGCAGGGACACTCTGGAAACACCATATATTTT. This encodes CASSLSQGHSGNTIYF. This rearrangement joins TRBV28 to TRBJ1-3; D might be TRBD1 (6 bases). V gave up 1 base and J gave up 0 bases, with 10 bases separating them. Germline loops: CDR1 MDHEN, CDR2 SYDVKM. CDR3 length: 16 residues.